Each of the 31 T cell receptor beta chains below was sequenced from the same sample in a study of T cells after posttransplantation cyclophosphamide (dated by TCRdb to about 2016). What the treatment or condition label conveys for this sample: high-dose cyclophosphamide on days +3 and +4 as single-agent GVHD prophylaxis. PTCy patients received busulfan and fludarabine conditioning, a related or unrelated marrow graft, and cyclophosphamide on days +3 and +4. Library creation used the immunoSEQ multiplex PCR assay. TCRdb stores this immuneACCESS table with in-frame sequences only. Part of the clones is absent; in the studies checked, under half of the shortfall reflects unresolved V genes, and no reason is known for the rest. For this sample the table gives fewer than 7,000 clones, of which roughly 92% were detected only once. The ten largest clones capture 4.5% of the sample. The sequences come from CD8+ T cells sorted from blood, collected after allogeneic stem cell transplant with posttransplant cyclophosphamide. The receptors were gathered from a male patient aged 60-70 years who received an allogeneic stem cell transplant from a related donor and was CMV-positive. In patients who had a transplant, some T cells may come from the graft donor.

In DNA, the CDR3 is TGCGCCAGCAGCCTCGAACCGACAGGGGGACCCTCGGAGCAGTACTTC. This codes for CASSLEPTGGPSEQYF. This rearrangement joins TRBV4-1 to TRBJ2-7, with 9 bases aligning to TRBD1. Germline trimming cut 4 bases from V and 7 bases from J; bases unmatched to any gene: 14. CDR3 length: 16 residues. The germline V gene encodes CDR1 MGHRA and CDR2 YSYEKL.

The chain employs TRBV14 and TRBJ1-2; TRBD1 matches at 7 bases. The CDR3 loop spans 15 amino acids. Germline V gives CDR1 SGHDN, CDR2 FVKESK. V lost 0 bases and J lost 5; bases outside the gene matches: 6. CDR3 loop: CASSQDTGDFYGYTF. The CDR3 DNA follows: TGTGCCAGCAGCCAAGATACAGGGGATTTTTATGGCTACACCTTC.

The chain employs TRBV13 and TRBJ1-4; no clear D gene. Germline V gives CDR1 PRHDT, CDR2 FYEKMQ (reference sequence). The CDR3 has 15 residues. Trimming left V 5 bases short and J 0 bases short, with 10 bases between. This chain's CDR3 is CASSVLGATNEKLFF. The CDR3 bases are TGTGCCAGCAGCGTACTGGGCGCAACTAATGAAAAACTGTTTTTT.

J is TRBJ2-2 and V is TRBV5-6; D not certain. The V end was cut by 1 base, the J end by 1 base, with 5 bases between. From germline, CDR1 is SGHDT and CDR2 YYEEEE. CDR3 size: 14 residues. CDR3: CASSLSLNTGELFF. Here the CDR3 DNA reads TGTGCCAGCAGCTTGTCATTGAACACCGGGGAGCTGTTTTTT.

The J gene is TRBJ2-2, the V gene TRBV4-3, with 7 bases lining up with TRBD1. CDR3 length: 17 residues. Trimming at V came to 0 bases and at J to 5 bases, leaving 9 bases not matched to a gene. Germline lookup yields CDR1 LGHNA and CDR2 YSLEER. The CDR3 loop is CASSQDTAGGGTGELFF. The CDR3 nucleotides are TGCGCCAGCAGCCAAGATACGGCAGGGGGTGGTACCGGGGAGCTGTTTTTT.

J is TRBJ1-1 and V is TRBV19; D is unresolved. CDR1 is LNHDA, CDR2 SQIVND, per germline (reference sequence). This CDR3 has 15 residues. Deletions cut 5 bases from V and 1 base from J, with 14 bases between. CDR3 nucleotides: TGTGCCAGTAGTTCCGGGGAAAGGGCGAACACTGAAGCTTTCTTT. Encoded protein: CASSSGERANTEAFF.

CDR3 loop: CASSLGPGLDYPSGETQYF. The CDR3 DNA reads TGCGCCAGCAGCCTTGGCCCGGGGCTGGACTACCCCTCCGGGGAGACCCAGTACTTC. V and J are TRBV4-1 and TRBJ2-5; perhaps TRBD2 as D (6 bases). This CDR3 contains 19 residues. V lost 4 bases and J lost 5, with 29 bases in between. CDR1 MGHRA and CDR2 YSYEKL come from the germline V gene.

This clone was detected only once. The chain carries TRBV27 and TRBJ1-2; maybe TRBD1 (5 bases). Per the germline V gene, CDR1 is MNHEY and CDR2 is SMNVEV (reference sequence). Between the trimmed V and J ends, which lost 3 bases and 4 bases, there was a span of 12 bases. The CDR3 is 14 residues long. CDR3 residues: CASSFLDTTYGYTF. The CDR3 DNA is TGTGCCAGCAGTTTTCTGGACACAACCTATGGCTACACCTTC.

This clone was recorded a few times. The V gene is TRBV9, the J gene TRBJ1-2; 9 bases fit TRBD1. The CDR3 runs 14 residues. Germline V gene data show CDR1 as SGDLS and CDR2 as YYNGEE. Trimming removed 4 bases from V and 5 bases from J; junction bases left unmatched: 6. The CDR3 nucleotides read TGTGCCAGCAGCATGCGGACAGGGGATTATGGCTACACCTTC. Translating it yields CASSMRTGDYGYTF.

The chain is built from TRBV19 and TRBJ1-1; 8 positions agree with TRBD1. Germline-derived CDR1 and CDR2 are LNHDA and SQIVND (reference sequence). The J segment lost 1 base and the V segment lost 7 bases, leaving 5 bases of the junction unmatched. The CDR3 loop spans 14 amino acids. DNA of the CDR3: TGTGCCAGTACTCCAGGGGGCGCGAACACTGAAGCTTTCTTT. The encoded protein is CASTPGGANTEAFF.

The V gene is TRBV5-4, the J gene TRBJ1-2, with 9 positions matching TRBD1. V shed 2 bases and J 6 bases; nucleotides not matched to a gene: 5. Germline assignment: CDR1 SGHNT and CDR2 YYREEE (reference sequence). The CDR3 sequence is 14 residues long. In nucleotides, the CDR3 is TGTGCCAGCAGCTTAGAACAGGGGGCTGATGGCTACACCTTC. This translates into CASSLEQGADGYTF. Full variable domain (remainder filled in from reference TRBV5-4 and TRBJ1-2): ETGVTQSPTHLIKTRGQQVTLRCSSQSGHNTVSWYQQALGQGPQFIFQYYREEENGRGNFPPRFSGLQFPNYSSELNVNALELDDSALYLCASSLEQGADGYTFGSGTRLTVV.

The rearrangement joins TRBV6-4 to TRBJ2-2; TRBD2 is a possible D gene (5 bases). This CDR3 has 12 amino acids. In germline, CDR1 is MRHNA, CDR2 SNTAGT. V was cut by 5 bases and J by 9 bases, with 10 bases left in between. The CDR3, as DNA: TGTGCCAGCAGTCCCGACGGGAGGGAGCTGTTTTTT. Residues: CASSPDGRELFF.

The chain carries TRBV13 and TRBJ2-5; 7 nucleotides line up with TRBD2. V gave up 5 bases and J gave up 5 bases; unmatched junction bases: 8. CDR3 length: 14 amino acids. From germline, CDR1 is PRHDT and CDR2 FYEKMQ (reference sequence). As DNA, the CDR3 is TGTGCCAGCAGCCTCCGGGAGGACGAGGAGACCCAGTACTTC. Translation: CASSLREDEETQYF.

This sequence joins TRBV4-3 and TRBJ2-7; D gene unclear. V lost 1 base and J lost 0, with 4 bases in between. The CDR3 totals 13 residues. Germline CDR1 and CDR2: LGHNA and YSLEER. DNA of the CDR3: TGCGCCAGCAGCCAAGCGAGCTCCTACGAGCAGTACTTC. As protein: CASSQASSYEQYF.

Of note for this clone: The sample carries other DNA sequences with the same CDR3. V and J are TRBV27 and TRBJ1-5, with TRBD1 matching over 7 bases. The ends lost 4 bases at V and 5 bases at J; junction bases unmatched: 14. Germline CDR1 MNHEY, CDR2 SMNVEV (reference sequence). The CDR3 covers 17 residues. The CDR3 is CASSSQYSGTAHQPQHF. DNA for the CDR3: TGTGCCAGCAGTTCGCAGTATTCCGGGACAGCCCATCAGCCCCAGCATTTT.

The chain is built from TRBV10-2 and TRBJ2-7, with TRBD1 identical over 11 bases. From germline, CDR1 is WSHSY and CDR2 SAAADI. The V gene end was trimmed by 7 bases and the J gene end by 2 bases; junction bases not matched to a gene: 7. The CDR3 length is 15 residues. The CDR3 DNA follows: TGCGCCAGCAATCCGGGACAGGGGGGCACCTACGAGCAGTACTTC. Translation gives CASNPGQGGTYEQYF.

The chain is built from TRBV7-9 and TRBJ2-7, with 8 bases lining up with TRBD1. CDR3 size: 16 residues. V lost 4 bases and J lost 3; bases outside the gene matches: 11. Germline V gene lookup returns CDR1 SEHNR and CDR2 FQNEAQ (reference sequence). In DNA, the CDR3 is TGTGCCAGCAGCTACTCCGCAGGGGGCAAATTCTACGAGCAGTACTTC. It yields the protein CASSYSAGGKFYEQYF.

The V and J genes are TRBV6-5 and TRBJ2-2; 9 bases match TRBD1. CDR3 size: 16 residues. With 0 bases clipped from V and 6 bases from J, the junction kept 5 bases outside the gene matches. The germline V gene encodes CDR1 MNHEY and CDR2 SVGAGI. The CDR3 DNA follows: TGTGCCAGCAGTTACTCTCCGGGACAGGGTGCCGGGGAGCTGTTTTTT. Translated: CASSYSPGQGAGELFF.

This chain connects TRBV7-3 to TRBJ1-6; TRBD1 is a possible D gene (6 bases). Germline V CDR1 and CDR2: SGHTA, FQGTGA. The V and J ends lost 5 bases and 6 bases respectively, with 11 bases between them. CDR3 length: 14 amino acids. CDR3 nucleotide sequence: TGTGCCAGCAGCCCAGGGGTGGGTAATTCACCCCTCCACTTT. Protein product: CASSPGVGNSPLHF.

CDR3 nucleotide sequence: TGTGCCACCAGCAGAGGAGGGGGGGCTTCGAATGAGCAGTTCTTC. It is translated as CATSRGGGASNEQFF. V is TRBV15 and J is TRBJ2-1; D possibly corresponds to TRBD2 (7 bases). CDR1 is LNHNV and CDR2 is YYDKDF in the germline V gene (reference sequence). Trimming pared 1 base from V and 7 bases from J, leaving 14 bases between. This CDR3 is 15 amino acids long. The whole variable domain, remainder taken from reference TRBV15 and TRBJ2-1, is DAMVIQNPRYQVTQFGKPVTLSCSQTLNHNVMYWYQQKSSQAPKLLFHYYDKDFNNEADTPDNFQSRRPNTSFCFLDIRSPGLGDTAMYLCATSRGGGASNEQFFGPGTRLTVL.

This sequence joins TRBV7-9 and TRBJ1-2; D is ambiguous. This CDR3 spans 11 amino acids. Between the trimmed V and J ends, which lost 3 bases and 9 bases, there was a span of 8 bases. Germline CDR1 reads SEHNR; CDR2 reads FQNEAQ (reference sequence). CDR3 bases: TGTGCCAGCAGCTTGGGCAATAGCTACACCTTC. It yields the protein CASSLGNSYTF.

The V call is TRBV7-2, the J call TRBJ2-1; weak D call: TRBD2 (5 bases). Germline V gene lookup returns CDR1 SGHTA and CDR2 FQGNSA. V shed 5 bases and J shed 5 bases, with 16 bases lying between them. CDR3 length equals 15 residues. CDR3 DNA: TGTGCCAGCAGCCCCAGACATAGCGTTAACAATGAGCAGTTCTTC. It encodes CASSPRHSVNNEQFF.

The rearrangement joins TRBV7-9 to TRBJ1-3, with D possibly matching TRBD1 (6 bases). Germline V gene lookup returns CDR1 SEHNR and CDR2 FQNEAQ (reference sequence). The CDR3 sequence is 16 residues long. Trimming removed 4 bases from V and 5 bases from J, with 18 bases in between. The CDR3 sequence: CASSSNVGGPRNTIYF. The CDR3 DNA sequence: TGTGCCAGCAGCTCAAATGTCGGGGGGCCAAGAAACACCATATATTTT. Variable domain in full (rest from reference TRBV7-9 and TRBJ1-3): DTGVSQNPRHKITKRGQNVTFRCDPISEHNRLYWYRQTLGQGPEFLTYFQNEAQLEKSRLLSDRFSAERPKGSFSTLEIQRTEQGDSAMYLCASSSNVGGPRNTIYFGEGSWLTVV.

The chain has TRBV4-1 and TRBJ1-1; no reliable D call. Trimming shortened V by 0 bases and J by 4 bases, and 9 bases separated the two germline ends. Germline V gene data show CDR1 as MGHRA and CDR2 as YSYEKL. The CDR3 sequence is 14 residues long. In DNA, the CDR3 is TGCGCCAGCAGCCAAGATGCAGTAAGCACTGAAGCTTTCTTT. Its translation is CASSQDAVSTEAFF.

The rearrangement uses TRBV30 and TRBJ2-2, with D possibly being TRBD2 (5 bases). V lost 4 bases and J lost 2, with 5 bases in between. Germline loops: CDR1 GTSNPN, CDR2 SVGIG (reference sequence). The CDR3 is 12 amino acids. As DNA, the CDR3 is TGTGCCTGGACTAGCAACACCGGGGAGCTGTTTTTT. It encodes CAWTSNTGELFF.

The gene calls are TRBV4-3 and TRBJ1-2, with a possible D match to TRBD1 (6 bases). Germline values: CDR1 LGHNA, CDR2 YSLEER. V was cut by 0 bases and J by 4 bases, with 12 bases left in between. CDR3 length equals 15 residues. The CDR3 here is CASSQDFTGTYGYTF. CDR3 DNA sequence: TGCGCCAGCAGCCAAGATTTTACAGGGACCTATGGCTACACCTTC.

With regard to this clone: One end of the junction varies from germline; a read error may be responsible. V and J are TRBV4-2 and TRBJ2-1; 11 bases align to TRBD2. Germline CDR1 LGHNA, CDR2 YNFKEQ. This CDR3 is built from 14 residues. Here the CDR3 reads CASTQLAGDNEQFF. The CDR3 nucleotides are TGTGCCAGCACCCAACTAGCGGGGGACAATGAGCAGTTCTTC.

The gene calls are TRBV11-2 and TRBJ1-3; D might be TRBD1 (6 bases). V was shortened by 5 bases and J by 4 bases, with 15 bases between the two germline ends. The germline gives CDR1 SGHAT, CDR2 FQNNGV. The CDR3 consists of 15 residues. The CDR3 region is CASSIYRAAGNTIYF. CDR3 coding DNA: TGTGCCAGCAGCATCTACAGGGCCGCCGGAAACACCATATATTTT.

This sequence joins TRBV4-2 and TRBJ2-5, with TRBD2 matching 16 bases. Germline V gene data show CDR1 as LGHNA and CDR2 as YNFKEQ. The V gene end was trimmed by 5 bases and the J gene end by 5 bases; junction bases not matched to a gene: 5. The length of the CDR3 is 16 residues. CDR3 bases: TGTGCCAGCAGCAGCGGGACTAGCGGGGGGGCGGAGACCCAGTACTTC. Translated, it gives CASSSGTSGGAETQYF.

The gene calls are TRBV7-2 and TRBJ2-7; 8 nucleotides agree with TRBD2. The ends lost 5 bases at V and 0 bases at J; junction bases unmatched: 6. Germline values: CDR1 SGHTA, CDR2 FQGNSA. The CDR3 spans 15 residues. In DNA form, the CDR3 reads TGTGCCAGCAGCCCCACCGGGGGGGTCTCCTACGAGCAGTACTTC. Translating it yields CASSPTGGVSYEQYF.

The chain joins TRBV19 to TRBJ1-1; TRBD1 is a possible D gene (6 bases). Germline values: CDR1 LNHDA, CDR2 SQIVND (reference sequence). V was clipped by 0 bases and J by 1 base, with 24 bases between them. This CDR3 is 20 amino acids long. CDR3 protein: CASSIDEPQGDLVGNTEAFF. CDR3 sequence (DNA): TGTGCCAGTAGTATAGATGAACCACAGGGTGACCTAGTCGGGAACACTGAAGCTTTCTTT.